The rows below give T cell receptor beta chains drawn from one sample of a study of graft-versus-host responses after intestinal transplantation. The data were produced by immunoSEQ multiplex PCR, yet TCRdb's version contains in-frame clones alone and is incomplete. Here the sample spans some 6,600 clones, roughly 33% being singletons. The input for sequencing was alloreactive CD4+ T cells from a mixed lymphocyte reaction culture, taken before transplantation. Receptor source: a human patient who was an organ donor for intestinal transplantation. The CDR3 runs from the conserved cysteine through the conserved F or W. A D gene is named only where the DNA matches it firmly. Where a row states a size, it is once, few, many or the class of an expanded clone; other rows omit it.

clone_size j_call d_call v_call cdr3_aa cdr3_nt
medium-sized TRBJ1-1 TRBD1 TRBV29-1 CSGGTAFLGTEAFF TGCAGCGGCGGGACAGCCTTTTTGGGGACTGAAGCTTTCTTT
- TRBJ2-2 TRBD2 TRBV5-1 CASSPLLASGGTGGELFF TGCGCCAGCAGCCCCCTGTTGGCCAGCGGGGGTACCGGCGGGGAGCTGTTTTTT
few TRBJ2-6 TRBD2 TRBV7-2 CASSQERGSGANVLTF TGTGCCAGCAGCCAAGAGCGGGGCTCTGGGGCCAACGTCCTGACTTTC
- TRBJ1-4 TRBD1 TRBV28 CASGGDRGPEKLFF TGTGCCAGCGGTGGTGACAGGGGCCCCGAAAAACTGTTTTTT
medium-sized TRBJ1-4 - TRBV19 CASSIRQPFNEKLFF TGTGCCAGTAGTATACGACAGCCCTTTAATGAAAAACTGTTTTTT
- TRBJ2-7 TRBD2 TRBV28 CASTEPGLAAYEQYF TGTGCCAGCACCGAACCCGGACTAGCGGCCTACGAGCAGTACTTC
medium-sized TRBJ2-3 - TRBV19 CASTQSGRRADTQYF TGTGCCAGTACCCAGAGCGGGCGGCGCGCAGATACGCAGTATTTT
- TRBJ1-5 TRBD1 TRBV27 CASSLLTGTGRNQPQHF TGTGCCAGCAGCCTTCTTACCGGGACAGGAAGGAATCAGCCCCAGCATTTT
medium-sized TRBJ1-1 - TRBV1 CTSSHSWPGPGGTGGKNTEAFF TGCACCAGCAGCCATTCCTGGCCCGGTCCCGGTGGGACAGGGGGAAAGAACACTGAAGCTTTCTTT
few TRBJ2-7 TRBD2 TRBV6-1 CASSEGPITLAGAYEQYF TGTGCCAGCAGTGAAGGGCCGATTACGCTAGCGGGGGCCTACGAGCAGTACTTC
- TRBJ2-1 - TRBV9 CASSVGAGWSYNEQFF TGTGCCAGCAGCGTAGGGGCAGGGTGGTCCTACAATGAGCAGTTCTTC
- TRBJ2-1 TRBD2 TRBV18 CASSPGREGEQFF TGTGCCAGCTCACCTGGCAGGGAGGGTGAGCAGTTCTTC
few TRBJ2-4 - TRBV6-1 CASSVPGKNIQYF TGTGCCAGCAGTGTACCGGGAAAAAACATTCAGTACTTC
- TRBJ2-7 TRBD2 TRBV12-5 CASGLVRGVRGWTSGGLSYEQYF TGTGCTAGTGGTTTGGTCCGTGGGGTGAGGGGGTGGACTAGCGGGGGTCTCTCCTACGAGCAGTACTTC
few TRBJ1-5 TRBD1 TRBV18 CASSNAGQHQPQHF TGTGCCAGCTCCAACGCGGGACAGCATCAGCCCCAGCATTTT
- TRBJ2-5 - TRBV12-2 CESHQFAGNHRETQYF TGTGAAAGTCACCAGTTCGCAGGGAATCACAGGGAGACCCAGTACTTC
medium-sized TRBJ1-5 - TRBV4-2 CASSQEGGGQPQHF TGTGCCAGCAGCCAAGAAGGCGGGGGCCAGCCCCAGCATTTT
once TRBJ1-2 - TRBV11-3 CASSLDRRSGRIYGYTF TGTGCCAGCAGCTTAGATCGGAGGTCGGGGAGAATTTATGGCTACACCTTC
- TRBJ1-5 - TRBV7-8 CASSLVQGYLSNQPQHF TGTGCCAGCAGCTTAGTTCAGGGTTACCTAAGCAATCAGCCCCAGCATTTT
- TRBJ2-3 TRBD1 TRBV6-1 CASRRDRVVDTQYF TGTGCCAGCAGGCGGGACAGGGTGGTAGATACGCAGTATTTT
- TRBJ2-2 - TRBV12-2 CASRDLVIGDVDTGELFF TGTGCAAGTCGTGACCTGGTTATAGGAGACGTCGACACCGGGGAGCTGTTTTTT
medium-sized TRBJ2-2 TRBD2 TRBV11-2 CASSRRTRDTGELFF TGTGCCAGCAGCCGCCGGACTAGAGACACCGGGGAGCTGTTTTTT
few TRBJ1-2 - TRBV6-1 CASSEGRALYYGYTF TGTGCCAGCAGTGAAGGCAGGGCCCTATACTATGGCTACACCTTC
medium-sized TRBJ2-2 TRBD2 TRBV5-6 CASSPRAGGGGGELFF TGTGCCAGCAGCCCCCGAGCGGGAGGGGGAGGCGGGGAGCTGTTTTTT
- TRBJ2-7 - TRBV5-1 CASSFGGSMDEQYF TGCGCCAGCAGCTTTGGAGGGTCGATGGACGAGCAGTACTTC
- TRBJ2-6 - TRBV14 CASSQLRGGGRSGANVLTF TGTGCCAGCAGCCAACTCAGGGGTGGGGGACGCTCTGGGGCCAACGTCCTGACTTTC
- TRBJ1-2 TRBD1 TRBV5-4 CASSFGTGVTYGYTF TGTGCCAGCAGCTTCGGGACAGGGGTTACCTATGGCTACACCTTC
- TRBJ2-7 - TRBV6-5 CASSYHGGMFHEQYF TGTGCCAGCAGTTACCACGGGGGTATGTTCCACGAGCAGTACTTC
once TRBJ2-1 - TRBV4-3 CASSQGFPSQAVEQFF TGCGCCAGCAGCCAGGGTTTTCCGAGCCAGGCCGTCGAGCAGTTCTTC
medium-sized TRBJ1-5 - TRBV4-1 CASSQDLYQPQHF TGCGCCAGCAGCCAAGATCTATATCAGCCCCAGCATTTT
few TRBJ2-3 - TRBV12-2 CASRLAVGTSEYPLGHRYAVF TGTGCAAGTCGCTTAGCCGTCGGGACTTCAGAATACCCGCTCGGGCACAGATACGCAGTATTT
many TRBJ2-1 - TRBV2 CASSGASEYNEQFF TGTGCCAGCAGTGGGGCTAGCGAGTACAATGAGCAGTTCTTC
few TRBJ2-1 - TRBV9 CASSPRPGVEQFF TGTGCCAGCAGCCCGCGACCCGGAGTTGAGCAGTTCTTC
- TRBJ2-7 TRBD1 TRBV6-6 CASRAAGTGVYEQYF TGTGCCAGCAGGGCTGCCGGGACAGGGGTCTACGAGCAGTACTTC
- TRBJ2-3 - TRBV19 CASSIYPETSTDTQYF TGTGCCAGTAGTATCTATCCCGAAACCTCCACAGATACGCAGTATTTT
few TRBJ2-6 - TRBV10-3 CAISEKGGRGANVLTF TGTGCCATCAGTGAGAAAGGAGGGCGGGGGGCCAACGTCCTGACTTTC
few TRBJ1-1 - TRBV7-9 CASSLGSGNTEAFF TGTGCCAGCAGCTTAGGGTCGGGGAACACTGAAGCTTTCTTT
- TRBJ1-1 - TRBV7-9 CASSQGLNANTEAFF TGTGCCAGCAGCCAGGGACTTAACGCGAACACTGAAGCTTTCTTT
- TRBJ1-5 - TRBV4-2 CASSLSDSRNQSQHF TGTGCCAGCAGCCTTTCGGACAGTAGGAATCAGTCCCAGCATTTT
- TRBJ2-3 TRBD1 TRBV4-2 CASSQATGLADTQYF TGTGCCAGCAGCCAAGCGACAGGGTTAGCAGATACGCAGTATTTT
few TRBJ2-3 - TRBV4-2 CASSQEPRGHTDTQYF TGTGCCAGCAGCCAAGAACCGCGAGGCCACACAGATACGCAGTATTTT
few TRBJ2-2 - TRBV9 CASSVVTGLNTGELFF TGTGCCAGCAGCGTAGTCACAGGGCTGAACACCGGGGAGCTGTTTTTT
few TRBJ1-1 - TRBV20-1 CSAVGGIF TGCAGTGCTGTCGGGGGTATCTTT
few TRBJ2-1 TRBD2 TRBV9 CASSAGLAAYNEQFF TGTGCCAGCAGCGCGGGACTAGCGGCCTACAATGAGCAGTTCTTC
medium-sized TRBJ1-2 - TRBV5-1 CASSLARNYGYTF TGCGCCAGCAGCTTGGCCAGGAACTATGGCTACACCTTC
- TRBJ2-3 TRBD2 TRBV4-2 CASSQGTSGEDTQYF TGTGCCAGCAGCCAAGGGACTAGCGGGGAAGATACGCAGTATTTT